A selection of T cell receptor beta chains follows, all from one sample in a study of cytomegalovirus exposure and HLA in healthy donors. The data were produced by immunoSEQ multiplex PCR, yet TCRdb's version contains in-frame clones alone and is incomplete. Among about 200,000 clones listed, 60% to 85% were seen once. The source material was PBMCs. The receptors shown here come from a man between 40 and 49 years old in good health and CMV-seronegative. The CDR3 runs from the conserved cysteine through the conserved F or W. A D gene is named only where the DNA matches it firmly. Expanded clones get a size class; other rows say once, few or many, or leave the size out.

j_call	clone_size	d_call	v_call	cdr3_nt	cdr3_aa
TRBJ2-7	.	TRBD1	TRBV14	TGTGCCAGCAGCCAAACGGGACAGGGTTTTGAGTACTCCTACGAGCAGTACTTC	CASSQTGQGFEYSYEQYF
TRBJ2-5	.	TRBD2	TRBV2	TGTGCCAGCAGCGGGGGCCCCGGACTAGCGGCCCAAGAGACCCAGTACTTC	CASSGGPGLAAQETQYF
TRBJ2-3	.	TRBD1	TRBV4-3	TGCGCCAGCAGCCAAGATCAGAGCACCGGGACAGGGGTCCCTACAGATACGCAGTATTTT	CASSQDQSTGTGVPTDTQYF
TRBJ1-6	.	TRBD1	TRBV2	TGTGCCAGCAGTCACCCTGGACAGGGGCCCCGCTTT	CASSHPGQGPRF
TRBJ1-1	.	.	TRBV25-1	TGTGCCAGCAGTGAATATTCGCAGGGGATCGCTGAAGCTTTCTTT	CASSEYSQGIAEAFF
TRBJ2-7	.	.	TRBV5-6	TGTGCCAGCAGCTTCGGGGACGAGCAGTACTTC	CASSFGDEQYF
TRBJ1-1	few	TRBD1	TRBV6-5	TGTGCCAGCAGTAAACCGGGACAGGGGAGGGCTTTCTTT	CASSKPGQGRAFF
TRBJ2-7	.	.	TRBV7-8	TGTGCCAGCAGCCCCGACGGGTCTTTGTCCTACGAGCAGTACTTC	CASSPDGSLSYEQYF
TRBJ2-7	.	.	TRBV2	TGTGCCAGCAGGGCCAGGGGCGCGTCCTACGAGCAGTACTTC	CASRARGASYEQYF
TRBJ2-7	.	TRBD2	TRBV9	TGTGCCAGCAGCGTAGGAACTAGCGGAACCTACGAGCAGTACTTC	CASSVGTSGTYEQYF
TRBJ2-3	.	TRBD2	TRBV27	TGTGCCAGCAGTTTTAGCGGGAGCGCAGATACGCAGTATTTT	CASSFSGSADTQYF
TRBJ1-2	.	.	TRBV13	TGTGCCAGCAGTTATAGACTGCAGCTGGAAGGTGGCTACACCTTC	CASSYRLQLEGGYTF
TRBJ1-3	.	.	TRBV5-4	TGTGCCAGCAGCTCCGGGGGAACTGGAAACACCATATATTTT	CASSSGGTGNTIYF
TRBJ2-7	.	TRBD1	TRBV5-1	TGCGCCAGCAGCTTGGCCCCGGGACAGGGATACGAGCAGTACTTC	CASSLAPGQGYEQYF
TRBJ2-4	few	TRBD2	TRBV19	TGTGCCATCCCCCCGGGGGGGTCCTTAGCCAAAAACATTCAGTACTTC	CAIPPGGSLAKNIQYF
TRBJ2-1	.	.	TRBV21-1	TGTGCCAGCAGCAAACAAAGTTTTCCCCGCGACAGGGGCAAGAACAATGAGCAGTTCTTC	CASSKQSFPRDRGKNNEQFF
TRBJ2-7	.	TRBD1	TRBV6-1	TGTGCCAGCAGTAGAGACAGGGGAGCCTACGAGCAGTACTTC	CASSRDRGAYEQYF
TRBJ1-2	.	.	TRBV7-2	TGTGCCAGCAGCTTAGGGGGGAATCAGGGGCGCCTGGATGGCTACACCTTC	CASSLGGNQGRLDGYTF
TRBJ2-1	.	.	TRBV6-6	TGTGCCAGCAGTGCGGGGGCAGACTACAATGAGCAGTTCTTC	CASSAGADYNEQFF
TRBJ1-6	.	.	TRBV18	TGTGCCAGCTCACAGCCCCGGGTCCGGGATTCACCCCTCCACTTT	CASSQPRVRDSPLHF
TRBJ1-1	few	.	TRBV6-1	TGTGCCAGCAGGAGAGGAGTGAACACTGAAGCTTTCTTT	CASRRGVNTEAFF
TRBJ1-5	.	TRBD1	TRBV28	TGTGCCAGCAGTTCCGCCGGGACAGGGGATCAGCCCCAGCATTTT	CASSSAGTGDQPQHF
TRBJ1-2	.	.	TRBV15	TGTGCCACCAGCACACTCGGCGGGACCTGGTATGGCTACACCTTC	CATSTLGGTWYGYTF
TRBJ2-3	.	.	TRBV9	TGTGCCAGCAGCGCTCTAACCCAGACAGAGCGTAGCACAGATACGCAGTATTTT	CASSALTQTERSTDTQYF
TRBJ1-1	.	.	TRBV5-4	TGTGCCAGCAGCTTCCATGAAAGGGGGACCACTGAAGCTTTCTTT	CASSFHERGTTEAFF
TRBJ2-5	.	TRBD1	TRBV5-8	TGTGCCAGCAGCTTAGGGGACAGGGGTTTCGTTGAGGAGACCCAGTACTTC	CASSLGDRGFVEETQYF
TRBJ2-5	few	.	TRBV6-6	TGTGCCAGCAGTTACCTTCCCAGGGACCAAGAGACCCAGTACTTC	CASSYLPRDQETQYF
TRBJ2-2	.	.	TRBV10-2	TGCGCCAGCCGCGAAGTGGACACCGGGGAGCTGTTTTTT	CASREVDTGELFF
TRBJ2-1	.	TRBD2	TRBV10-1	TGCGCCAGCAGTGATCCGGGAGCGGGAGCATCAAATGAGCAGTTCTTC	CASSDPGAGASNEQFF
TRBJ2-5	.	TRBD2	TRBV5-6	TGTGCCAGCAGCTATCGGACTAGCGGGGGGAGAGAGACCCAGTACTTC	CASSYRTSGGRETQYF
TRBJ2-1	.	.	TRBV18	TGTGCCAGCTCACCACCGACTAGCAGGGGCAATGAGCAGTTCTTC	CASSPPTSRGNEQFF
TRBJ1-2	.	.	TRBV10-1	TGCGCCAGCAGTGAGAGGGCGGGAGATGGCTACACCTTC	CASSERAGDGYTF
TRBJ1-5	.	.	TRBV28	TGTGCCAGCAGCCTCAGGGTTAGCAATCAGCCCCAGCATTTT	CASSLRVSNQPQHF
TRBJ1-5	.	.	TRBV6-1	TGTGCCAGCAGTGAAGACAGGAGCAATCAGCCCCAGCATTTT	CASSEDRSNQPQHF
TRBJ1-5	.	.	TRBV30	TGTGCCTGGAGTGCGGGCAGGGGTAGCAATCAGCCCCAGCATTTT	CAWSAGRGSNQPQHF
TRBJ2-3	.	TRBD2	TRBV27	TGTGCCAGCAGTTTAAGTCTAGCGGAAAGCACAGATACGCAGTATTTT	CASSLSLAESTDTQYF
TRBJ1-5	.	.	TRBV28	TGTGCCAGCAGTTTAATTAATAGCAATCAGCCCCAGCATTTT	CASSLINSNQPQHF
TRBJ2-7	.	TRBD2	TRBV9	TGTGCCAGCAGCGTAGGGTCTAGCGGGAGCCACGAGCAGTACTTC	CASSVGSSGSHEQYF
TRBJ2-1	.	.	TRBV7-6	TGTGCCAGCAGCTTAAGTAGTTCCTACAATGAGCAGTTCTTC	CASSLSSSYNEQFF
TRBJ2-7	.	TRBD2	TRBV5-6	TGTGCCAGCAGTCGGACTAGCGGGAGGGCTAGGGGGGCCTACGAGCAGTACTTC	CASSRTSGRARGAYEQYF
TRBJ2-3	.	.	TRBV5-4	TGTGCCAGCAGCTTCCCCGGGAGAGACGATACGCAGTATTTT	CASSFPGRDDTQYF
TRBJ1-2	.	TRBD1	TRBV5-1	TGCGCCAGCAGTAAAAAGGACAGGGTTTATGGCTACACCTTC	CASSKKDRVYGYTF
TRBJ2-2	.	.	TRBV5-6	TGTGCCAGCAGCTTGGGGGCACTGAACACCGGGGAGCTGTTTTTT	CASSLGALNTGELFF
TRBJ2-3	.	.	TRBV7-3	TGTGCCAGCAGCCTGACAGGCGGAGGCACAGATACGCAGTATTTT	CASSLTGGGTDTQYF
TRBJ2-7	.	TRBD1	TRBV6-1	TGTGCCAGCAGCCCTGGGGACAGGGTCTACGAGCAGTACTTC	CASSPGDRVYEQYF
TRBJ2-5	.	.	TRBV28	TGTGCCAGCAGTTTATCCCCGACTCTATACCAAGAGACCCAGTACTTC	CASSLSPTLYQETQYF
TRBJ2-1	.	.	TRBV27	TGTGCCAGCAGTCCCCGGGGTTACAATGAGCAGTTCTTC	CASSPRGYNEQFF
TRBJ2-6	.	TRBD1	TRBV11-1	TGTGCCAGCAGCCCGAGGACAGGCCTGAACTCTGGGGCCAACGTCCTGACTTTC	CASSPRTGLNSGANVLTF
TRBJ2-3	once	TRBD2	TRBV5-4	TGTGCCAGCAGCTTGGGAACTAGCGGGAGGAGTGCTGATACGCAGTATTTT	CASSLGTSGRSADTQYF
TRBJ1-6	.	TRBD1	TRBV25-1	TGTGCCAGCAGTTGGGGACAGTATAATTCACCCCTCCACTTT	CASSWGQYNSPLHF
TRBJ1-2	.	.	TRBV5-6	TGTGCCAGCAGCTTGGGACAGACAGCTAACTATGGCTACACCTTC	CASSLGQTANYGYTF
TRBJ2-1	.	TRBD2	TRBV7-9	TGTGCCAGCAGCCGAGGACTAGCGGGAGGGAATGAGCAGTTCTTC	CASSRGLAGGNEQFF
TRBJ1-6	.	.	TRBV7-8	TGTGCCAGCAGGTTCCAAGAGGGCGTTGGTTCACCCCTCCACTTT	CASRFQEGVGSPLHF
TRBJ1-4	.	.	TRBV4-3	TGCGCCAGCAGCCAACTAGGGGCTAATGAAAAACTGTTTTTT	CASSQLGANEKLFF
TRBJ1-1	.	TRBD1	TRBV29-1	TGCAGCGTCCTGCCGGGACAGGGCGTTTCCGAAGCTTTCTTT	CSVLPGQGVSEAFF